This T cell receptor (beta chain) originates from a study of vaccination and CD4 T cells after COVID-19. Treatment meaning: approximately 9-day PBMC culture with coronavirus spike peptide pools or control peptides (ViraFEST assay). Investigators obtained the unexposed donor's CD4+ T cells before the COVID-19 pandemic (2011-2018). PBMCs were cultured at two million per well with roughly 9 IU/ml IL-2 and approximately 9.4 ug/ml peptide pools. This clonotype was seen only a few times. What it binds is not known. Trimming pared 4 bases from V and 4 bases from J, leaving 13 bases between. Looked up from germline, CDR1 is GTSNPN and CDR2 is SVGIG (reference sequence). The CDR3 totals 13 residues. Cultured CD4+ T cells had their DNA profiled by the Oncomine TCR Beta short-read assay. From CD4+ T cells that had been cultured, genomic DNA was extracted. TCRdb independently ran MiXCR on the PCR reads; one entry per CDR3 protein. The sample includes 8,000 to 10,000 distinct CDR3 sequences, more than 25% of them seen just once.

V usage is TRBV30 and J usage is TRBJ1-2, with a possible D match to TRBD1 (6 bases). The clonotype originates from a human donor in good health. The sequencing sample was made of CD4+ T cells from blood, cultured in vitro. DNA for the CDR3: TGTGCCTGGATCATGCGGACAGCCTATGGCTACACCTTC. Translation: CAWIMRTAYGYTF.